This record concerns one T cell receptor beta chain sequence. There are 16 residues in the CDR3. In germline, CDR1 is SGHTA, CDR2 FQGTGA. The V end lost 1 base, the J end lost 6 bases, and 15 bases lay between the germline ends. The data are from a study of blood T cell repertoires in COVID-19. Background on the study: COVID-19 samples collected from the United States, Italy and Spain covered acute and convalescent phases. T cells, B-cell-depleted T cells, or PBMCs provided the cDNA or gDNA that served as material.

Repertoires were generated with immunoSEQ multiplex PCR, while TCRdb's copy carries only in-frame clones and drops some. The sample includes around 20,000 clones, under 90% of them seen just once. The specimen sequenced was peripheral blood. The TCR sequence derives from a human donor in a cohort sampled during active COVID-19. The V and J genes are TRBV7-3 and TRBJ2-2; tentatively, D is TRBD2 (5 bases). CDR3 sequence reads: CASSLNGAGVAGELFF. In DNA form, the CDR3 reads TGTGCCAGCAGCTTAAATGGCGCGGGCGTAGCCGGGGAGCTGTTTTTT.